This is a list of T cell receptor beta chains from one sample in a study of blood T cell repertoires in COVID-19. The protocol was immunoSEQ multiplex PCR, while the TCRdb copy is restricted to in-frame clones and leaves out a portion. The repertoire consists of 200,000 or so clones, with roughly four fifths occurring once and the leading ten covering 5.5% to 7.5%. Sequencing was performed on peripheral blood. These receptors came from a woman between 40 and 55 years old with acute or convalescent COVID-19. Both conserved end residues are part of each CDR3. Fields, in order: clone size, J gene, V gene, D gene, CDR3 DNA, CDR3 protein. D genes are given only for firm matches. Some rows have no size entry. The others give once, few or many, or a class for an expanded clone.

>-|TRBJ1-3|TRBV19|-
TGTGCCAGTAGGACCAGGCTCGGCGCTCCCCCGTCTGGAAACACCATATATTTT
CASRTRLGAPPSGNTIYF
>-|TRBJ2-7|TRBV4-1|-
TGCGCCAGCAGCCAAGATTGGGGCCGGTACGAGCAGTACTTC
CASSQDWGRYEQYF
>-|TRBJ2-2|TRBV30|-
TGTGCCTGGAGTGACAGCCGACGCACCGGGGAGCTGTTTTTT
CAWSDSRRTGELFF
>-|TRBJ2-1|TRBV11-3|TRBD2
TGTGCCAGCAGCGTTAGCGGGGGCAGAGAGCAGTTCTTC
CASSVSGGREQFF
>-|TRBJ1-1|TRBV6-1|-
TGTGCCAGCAGTGAATACGAGGTGAAGTGGAAGGCTTTCTTT
CASSEYEVKWKAFF
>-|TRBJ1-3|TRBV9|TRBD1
TGTGCCAGCAGCGCCAAGGGGGCTCAGGGACTTGGAAACACCATATATTTT
CASSAKGAQGLGNTIYF
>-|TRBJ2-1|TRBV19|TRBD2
TGTGCCAGTAGTATCGGGACTAGCGGTAATGAGCAGTTCTTC
CASSIGTSGNEQFF
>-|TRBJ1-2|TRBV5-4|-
TGTGCCAGCAGCTTGACACAGGCCTATGGCTACACCTTC
CASSLTQAYGYTF
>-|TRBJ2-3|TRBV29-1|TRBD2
TGCAGCGTTGGAACTAGCGGGACAGATACGCAGTATTTT
CSVGTSGTDTQYF
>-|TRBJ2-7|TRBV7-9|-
TGTGCCAGCAGCTTAGCGACCGGGGGTCGGAGCTACGAGCAGTACTTC
CASSLATGGRSYEQYF
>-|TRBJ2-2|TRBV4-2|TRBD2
TGTGCCAGCAGCCAAGAGACTAGCGGGACCCCCGGGGAGCTGTTTTTT
CASSQETSGTPGELFF
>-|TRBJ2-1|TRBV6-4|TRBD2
TGTGCCAGCAGTGACTCTAGCGGGAGCTACAATGAGCAGTTCTTC
CASSDSSGSYNEQFF
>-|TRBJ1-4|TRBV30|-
TGTGCCTGGAGTGTACCGGGAGGGAGGAATGAAAAACTGTTTTTT
CAWSVPGGRNEKLFF
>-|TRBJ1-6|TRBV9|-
TGTGCCAGCAGCGTAGCCCAGGGGAAGGATTCACCCCTCCACTTT
CASSVAQGKDSPLHF
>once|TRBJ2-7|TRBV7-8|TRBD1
TGTGCCAGCAGCTTGCTCTTCGGGACAGCACCCTACGAGCAGTACTTC
CASSLLFGTAPYEQYF